The source of this T cell receptor (beta chain) is a study of blood T cell repertoires in COVID-19. About the study: Collection of acute and convalescent COVID-19 samples took place in the United States, Italy and Spain. From T cells, B-cell-depleted T cells, or PBMCs came the material, which was cDNA or gDNA.

Data came from immunoSEQ multiplex PCR; TCRdb stores just in-frame clones and leaves some out. The table shows under 250,000 clones, with 83% occurring only once. CDR3 length equals 18 residues. The rearrangement links TRBV21-1 to TRBJ2-2; no check of the table's D call, TRBD2, against the DNA was made. TRBV21-1 is reported as a pseudogene. The sequence was collected from a woman aged 65 to 85 with active or convalescent COVID-19. Sequencing input: peripheral blood. CDR3 DNA: TGTGCCAGCAGCAACCTTAACGGACTAGCGGGAGGCCCCGGGGAGCTGTTTTTT. It codes for CASSNLNGLAGGPGELFF.